This T cell receptor beta chain stems from a study of blood T cell repertoires in COVID-19. Source study methods: Reference gene primers were amplified, and this amplification served to estimate nucleated cell counts. Using immunoSEQ multiplex PCR, the repertoire was profiled, and TCRdb retains in-frame clones only, with some absent. V, J and clone size were drawn from that table, and D and trimming were deduced from the DNA. The sample yields about 340,000 clones, 85% to 90% seen once. V lost 0 bases and J 4 bases, leaving 12 bases between the germline ends. The CDR3 is 15 residues long. Per the germline V gene, CDR1 is MNHEY and CDR2 is SMNVEV (reference sequence).

The rearrangement links TRBV27 to TRBJ2-5, with D maybe TRBD2 (6 bases). The sequence was obtained from a woman aged 70-85 years with COVID-19, enrolled during active disease. Sequenced input: peripheral blood. CDR3 loop: CASSLSWDFAETQYF. The DNA of the CDR3 is TGTGCCAGCAGTTTATCTTGGGACTTTGCAGAGACCCAGTACTTC.